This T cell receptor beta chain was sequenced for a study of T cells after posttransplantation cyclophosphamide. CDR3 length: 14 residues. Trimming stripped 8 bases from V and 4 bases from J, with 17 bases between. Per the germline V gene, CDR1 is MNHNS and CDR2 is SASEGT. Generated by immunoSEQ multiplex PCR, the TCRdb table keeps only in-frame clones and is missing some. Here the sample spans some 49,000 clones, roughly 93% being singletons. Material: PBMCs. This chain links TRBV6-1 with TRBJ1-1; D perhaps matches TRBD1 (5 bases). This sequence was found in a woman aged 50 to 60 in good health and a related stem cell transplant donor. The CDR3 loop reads CASDHSGVGTEAFF. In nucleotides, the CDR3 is TGTGCCAGCGATCACTCGGGGGTAGGCACTGAAGCTTTCTTT.